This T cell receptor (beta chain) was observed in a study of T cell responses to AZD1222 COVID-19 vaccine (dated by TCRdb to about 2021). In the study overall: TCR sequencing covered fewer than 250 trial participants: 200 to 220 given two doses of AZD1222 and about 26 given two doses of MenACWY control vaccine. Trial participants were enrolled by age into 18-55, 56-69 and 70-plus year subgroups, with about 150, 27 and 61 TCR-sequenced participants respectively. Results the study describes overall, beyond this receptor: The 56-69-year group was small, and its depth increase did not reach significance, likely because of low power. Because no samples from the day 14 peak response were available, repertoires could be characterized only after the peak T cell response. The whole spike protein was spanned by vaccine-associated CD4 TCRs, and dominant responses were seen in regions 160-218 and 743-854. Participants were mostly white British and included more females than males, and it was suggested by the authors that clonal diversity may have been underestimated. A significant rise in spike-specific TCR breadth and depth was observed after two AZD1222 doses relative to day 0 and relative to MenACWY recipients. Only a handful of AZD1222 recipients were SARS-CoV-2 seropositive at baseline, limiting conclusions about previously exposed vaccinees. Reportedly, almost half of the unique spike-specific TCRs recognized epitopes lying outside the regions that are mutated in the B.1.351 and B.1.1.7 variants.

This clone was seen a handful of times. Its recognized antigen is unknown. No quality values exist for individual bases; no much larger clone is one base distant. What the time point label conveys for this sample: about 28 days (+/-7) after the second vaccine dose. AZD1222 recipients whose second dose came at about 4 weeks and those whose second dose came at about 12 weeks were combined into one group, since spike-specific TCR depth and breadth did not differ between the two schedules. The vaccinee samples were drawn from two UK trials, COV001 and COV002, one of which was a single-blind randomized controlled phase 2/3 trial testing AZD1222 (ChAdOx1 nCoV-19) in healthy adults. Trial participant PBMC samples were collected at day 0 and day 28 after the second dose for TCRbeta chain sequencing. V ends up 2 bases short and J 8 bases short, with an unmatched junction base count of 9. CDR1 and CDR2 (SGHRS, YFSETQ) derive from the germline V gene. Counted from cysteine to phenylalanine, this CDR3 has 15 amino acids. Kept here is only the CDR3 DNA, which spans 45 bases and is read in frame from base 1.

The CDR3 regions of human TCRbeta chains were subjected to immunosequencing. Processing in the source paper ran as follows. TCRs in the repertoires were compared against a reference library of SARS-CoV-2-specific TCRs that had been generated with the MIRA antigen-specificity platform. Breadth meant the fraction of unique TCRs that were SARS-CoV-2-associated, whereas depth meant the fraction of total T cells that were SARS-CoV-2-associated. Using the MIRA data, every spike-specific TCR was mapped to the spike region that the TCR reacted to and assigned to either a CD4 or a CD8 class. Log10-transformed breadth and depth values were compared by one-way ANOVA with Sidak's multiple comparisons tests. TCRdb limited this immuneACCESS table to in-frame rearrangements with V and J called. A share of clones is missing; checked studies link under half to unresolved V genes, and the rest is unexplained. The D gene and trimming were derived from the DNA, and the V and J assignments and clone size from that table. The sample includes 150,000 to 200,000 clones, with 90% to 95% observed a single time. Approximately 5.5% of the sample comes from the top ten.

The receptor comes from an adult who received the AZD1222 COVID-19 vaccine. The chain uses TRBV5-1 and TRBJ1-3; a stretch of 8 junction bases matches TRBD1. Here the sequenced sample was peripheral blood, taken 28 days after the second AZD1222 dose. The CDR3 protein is CASSFGQGWMDTIYF. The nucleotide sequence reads TGCGCCAGCAGCTTCGGACAGGGATGGATGGACACCATATATTTT.